The source of this T cell receptor (beta chain) is a study of Ad26.COV2.S vaccination and SARS-CoV-2 variants. Study-level background: Donor allocation was to the COV1001 Ad26.COV2.S trial arm. In the study, Ad26.COV2.S was injected intramuscularly once, or twice 56 days apart.

Treatment described: some 20 received Ad26.COV2.S at low or high dose, single or two shots; roughly 5 received placebo; per-sample allocation not given. Material that was analyzed had been drawn on day 63 after the first vaccine or placebo injection. Adults aged 18-55 years in Boston included the donor. The method was immunoSEQ multiplex PCR; TCRdb's version includes in-frame clones alone and lacks a portion of them. The sample lists fewer than 400,000 clones, about 82% occurring once. Material: peripheral blood, obtained in a trial of Ad26.COV2.S vaccine versus placebo. The TCR sequence derives from a person between 18 and 65 years old who received the Ad26.COV2.S COVID-19 vaccine or a placebo.

The CDR3 sequence: CASSLGRDYGYTF. For the CDR3, the DNA is TGTGCCAGCAGCTTAGGCAGGGACTATGGCTACACCTTC. The chain couples TRBV11-2 to TRBJ1-2; D is perhaps TRBD1 (5 bases). Trimming stripped 1 base from V and 3 bases from J, with 6 bases between. Germline V gene data show CDR1 as SGHAT and CDR2 as FQNNGV. This CDR3 contains 13 residues.